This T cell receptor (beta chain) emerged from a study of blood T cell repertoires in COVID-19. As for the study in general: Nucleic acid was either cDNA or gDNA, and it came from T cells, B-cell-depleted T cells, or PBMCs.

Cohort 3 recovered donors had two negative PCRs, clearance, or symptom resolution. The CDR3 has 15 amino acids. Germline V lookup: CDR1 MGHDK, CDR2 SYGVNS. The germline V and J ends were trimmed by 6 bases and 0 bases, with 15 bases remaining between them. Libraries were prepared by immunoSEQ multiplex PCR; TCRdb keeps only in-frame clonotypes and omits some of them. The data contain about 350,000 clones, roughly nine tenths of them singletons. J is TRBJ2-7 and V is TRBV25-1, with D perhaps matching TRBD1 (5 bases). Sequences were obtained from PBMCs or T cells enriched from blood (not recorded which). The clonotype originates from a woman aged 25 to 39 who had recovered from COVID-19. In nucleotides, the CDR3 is TGTGCCAGCAGCCCCGAACTGCAGGGCTCCTACGAGCAGTACTTC. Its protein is CASSPELQGSYEQYF.